This TCR beta chain was identified in a study of T-cell reconstitution after alpha-beta-depleted transplantation in children. The CDR3 runs 14 residues. The ends lost 5 bases at V and 6 bases at J; junction bases unmatched: 7. Germline CDR1 reads SGHAT; CDR2 reads FQDESV (reference sequence). Unique molecular identifiers were used in preparing the TCRbeta library. A single record per CDR3 protein comes from TCRdb applying MiXCR to the PCR reads. The table lists 380,000 or so distinct CDR3 sequences, about 14% of them singletons. The sequence came from a human donor who donated a stem cell graft to a child with Fanconi anemia. The chain joins TRBV11-1 to TRBJ1-5, with TRBD1 identical over 7 bases. Source: PBMCs, taken from the stem cell graft. CDR3 sequence: CASSKQGLGQPQHF. The CDR3 nucleotides read TGTGCCAGCAGCAAACAGGGGTTAGGTCAGCCCCAGCATTTT.